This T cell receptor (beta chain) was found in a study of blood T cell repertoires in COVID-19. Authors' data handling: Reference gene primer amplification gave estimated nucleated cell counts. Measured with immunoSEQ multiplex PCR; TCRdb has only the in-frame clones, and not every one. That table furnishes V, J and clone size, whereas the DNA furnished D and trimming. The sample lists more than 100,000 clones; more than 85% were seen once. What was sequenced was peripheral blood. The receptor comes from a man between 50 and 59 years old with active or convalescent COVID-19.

The CDR3 reads CASSTKGQLEAFF. The CDR3 bases are TGTGCCAGCAGCACAAAGGGACAGCTTGAAGCTTTCTTT. The chain employs TRBV5-4 and TRBJ1-1, with 7 positions matching TRBD1. J lost 7 bases, V lost 4 bases, and 7 bases had no gene match. The CDR3 loop spans 13 amino acids. Looked up from germline, CDR1 is SGHNT and CDR2 is YYREEE (reference sequence).